The rows below give T cell receptor beta chains drawn from one sample of a study of early T cells in non-severe SARS-CoV-2 infection. TCRdb redid the calling of the 5' RACE reads with MiXCR, one entry per CDR3 protein. The sample lists almost 30,000 distinct CDR3 sequences, 5.7% occurring once. Sequenced: whole blood. The receptors come from an adult who was a healthcare worker with PCR-confirmed SARS-CoV-2 infection or an uninfected control (not recorded which). CDR3s include the opening cysteine and the closing phenylalanine or tryptophan. A D gene is named only where the DNA matches it firmly. Clone size is shown for a subset of rows, as once, few, many or a class of expanded clone.

CDR3 length: 16; V gene: TRBV7-6; D gene: TRBD1; clone size: few; J gene: TRBJ2-1; CDR3 DNA: TGTGTCAGCAGCCCCCAAACAGGGGGTCCCTACAATGAGCAGTTCTTC; CDR3 protein: CVSSPQTGGPYNEQFF
CDR3 length: 13; V gene: TRBV12-3/TRBV12-4; D gene: NA; clone size: many; J gene: TRBJ1-3; CDR3 DNA: TGTGCCAGCAGTCGGAGTGCTGGAAACACCATATATTTT; CDR3 protein: CASSRSAGNTIYF
CDR3 length: 13; V gene: TRBV7-8; D gene: NA; clone size: few; J gene: TRBJ2-7; CDR3 DNA: TGTGCCAGCAGCCTCCGGCAGTCCTACGAGCAGTACTTC; CDR3 protein: CASSLRQSYEQYF
CDR3 length: 14; V gene: TRBV4-2; D gene: NA; clone size: many; J gene: TRBJ2-5; CDR3 DNA: TGTGCCAGCAGCCAATTGACGGGCCAAGAGACCCAGTACTTC; CDR3 protein: CASSQLTGQETQYF
CDR3 length: 15; V gene: TRBV18; D gene: NA; clone size: many; J gene: TRBJ1-4; CDR3 DNA: TGTGCCAGCTCACCTTGGACAGCAACTAATGAAAAACTGTTTTTT; CDR3 protein: CASSPWTATNEKLFF
CDR3 length: 16; V gene: TRBV27; D gene: NA; clone size: NA; J gene: TRBJ2-2; CDR3 DNA: TGTGCCAGCAGTTTATTATTTGGGACGGGGACCGGGGAGCTGTTTTTT; CDR3 protein: CASSLLFGTGTGELFF
CDR3 length: 13; V gene: TRBV7-2; D gene: NA; clone size: NA; J gene: TRBJ1-3; CDR3 DNA: TGTGCCAGCAGCTTAGCCATTAAAAACACCATATATTTT; CDR3 protein: CASSLAIKNTIYF
CDR3 length: 15; V gene: TRBV7-2; D gene: NA; clone size: many; J gene: TRBJ1-4; CDR3 DNA: TGTGCCAGCAGCCCGCAGACAGGCACTAATGAAAAACTGTTTTTT; CDR3 protein: CASSPQTGTNEKLFF
CDR3 length: 18; V gene: TRBV7-2; D gene: NA; clone size: many; J gene: TRBJ1-6; CDR3 DNA: TGTGCCAGCAGCTTTAAACAGGGTGTAGTATTCGGTAATTCACCCCTCCACTTT; CDR3 protein: CASSFKQGVVFGNSPLHF
CDR3 length: 15; V gene: TRBV4-2; D gene: NA; clone size: few; J gene: TRBJ2-3; CDR3 DNA: TGTGCCAGCAGCCTTCAAGGCCCTTTCACAGATACGCAGTATTTT; CDR3 protein: CASSLQGPFTDTQYF
CDR3 length: 12; V gene: TRBV5-6; D gene: NA; clone size: NA; J gene: TRBJ1-1; CDR3 DNA: TGTGCCAGCAGCTATTATTCCACTGAAGCTTTCTTT; CDR3 protein: CASSYYSTEAFF
CDR3 length: 15; V gene: TRBV6-6; D gene: TRBD1; clone size: NA; J gene: TRBJ2-7; CDR3 DNA: TGTGCCAGCACCCATAACACACAGGGGGCCGGCGAGCAGTACTTC; CDR3 protein: CASTHNTQGAGEQYF
CDR3 length: 14; V gene: TRBV28; D gene: NA; clone size: few; J gene: TRBJ1-1; CDR3 DNA: TGTGCCAGCAGACCCCGACAGAGAAACACTGAAGCTTTCTTT; CDR3 protein: CASRPRQRNTEAFF
CDR3 length: 14; V gene: TRBV9; D gene: NA; clone size: medium-sized; J gene: TRBJ1-4; CDR3 DNA: TGTGCCAGCAGCGGGGGGGTAAAAGGCGAAAAACTGTTTTTT; CDR3 protein: CASSGGVKGEKLFF
CDR3 length: 13; V gene: TRBV29-1; D gene: NA; clone size: medium-sized; J gene: TRBJ1-1; CDR3 DNA: TGCAGCGTTGTCGGAAATCAGGACACTGAAGCTTTCTTT; CDR3 protein: CSVVGNQDTEAFF
CDR3 length: 14; V gene: TRBV10-2; D gene: TRBD2; clone size: many; J gene: TRBJ2-1; CDR3 DNA: TGCGCCAGCAAGGGACTAGCGGCCACGGATGAGCAGTTCTTC; CDR3 protein: CASKGLAATDEQFF
CDR3 length: 15; V gene: TRBV12-3/TRBV12-4; D gene: TRBD1; clone size: many; J gene: TRBJ2-2; CDR3 DNA: TGTGCCAGCAGGCCGTGGGACAGGGACACCGGGGAGCTGTTTTTT; CDR3 protein: CASRPWDRDTGELFF
CDR3 length: 15; V gene: TRBV4-3; D gene: NA; clone size: NA; J gene: TRBJ1-2; CDR3 DNA: TGCGCCAGCAGCCATGTGGACGGGAAGAACTATGGCTACACCTTC; CDR3 protein: CASSHVDGKNYGYTF
CDR3 length: 16; V gene: TRBV12-3/TRBV12-4; D gene: TRBD2; clone size: few; J gene: TRBJ2-7; CDR3 DNA: TGTGCCAGCAGTTTGGAACTAGCGGGGGGGCCGTACGAGCAGTACTTC; CDR3 protein: CASSLELAGGPYEQYF
CDR3 length: 11; V gene: TRBV20-1; D gene: NA; clone size: many; J gene: TRBJ1-6; CDR3 DNA: TGCAGTCCCTGGTTTAATTCACCCCTCCACTTT; CDR3 protein: CSPWFNSPLHF
CDR3 length: 14; V gene: TRBV19; D gene: TRBD1; clone size: many; J gene: TRBJ1-2; CDR3 DNA: TGTGCCAGTAGGCCAGGGGGAGGAGTCTCTGGCTACACCTTC; CDR3 protein: CASRPGGGVSGYTF
CDR3 length: 16; V gene: TRBV4-2; D gene: TRBD1; clone size: many; J gene: TRBJ2-1; CDR3 DNA: TGTGCCAGCAGCGGAACGGACAGGGGGACCTACAATGAGCAGTTCTTC; CDR3 protein: CASSGTDRGTYNEQFF
CDR3 length: 13; V gene: TRBV7-2; D gene: NA; clone size: many; J gene: TRBJ2-7; CDR3 DNA: TGTGCCAGCAGCTCAGGGACCGGCCTCGAGCAGTACTTC; CDR3 protein: CASSSGTGLEQYF
CDR3 length: 14; V gene: TRBV7-9; D gene: NA; clone size: many; J gene: TRBJ2-5; CDR3 DNA: TGTGCCAGCAGCCTCATTTCGGGGTTCGAGACCCAGTACTTC; CDR3 protein: CASSLISGFETQYF
CDR3 length: 16; V gene: TRBV7-9; D gene: NA; clone size: many; J gene: TRBJ2-6; CDR3 DNA: TGTGCCAGCAGCGGACCATGGGGGGCTGGGGCCAACGTCCTGACTTTC; CDR3 protein: CASSGPWGAGANVLTF
CDR3 length: 13; V gene: TRBV7-2; D gene: NA; clone size: many; J gene: TRBJ2-4; CDR3 DNA: TGTGCCAGCAGCTATAACCGGGCGGACATTCAGTACTTC; CDR3 protein: CASSYNRADIQYF
CDR3 length: 14; V gene: TRBV15; D gene: NA; clone size: many; J gene: TRBJ2-3; CDR3 DNA: TGTGCCACCAGCGGGGGGGCGATCCCAGATACGCAGTATTTT; CDR3 protein: CATSGGAIPDTQYF
CDR3 length: 14; V gene: TRBV12-3/TRBV12-4; D gene: NA; clone size: few; J gene: TRBJ2-2; CDR3 DNA: TGTGCCAGCAGTTTAGTGTACCGCACCGGGGAGCTGTTTTTT; CDR3 protein: CASSLVYRTGELFF
CDR3 length: 15; V gene: TRBV29-1; D gene: NA; clone size: many; J gene: TRBJ2-7; CDR3 DNA: TGCAGCGTTGAAGGCGCGGACAGCTATTCCTACGAGCAGTACTTC; CDR3 protein: CSVEGADSYSYEQYF
CDR3 length: 11; V gene: TRBV19; D gene: NA; clone size: medium-sized; J gene: TRBJ2-1; CDR3 DNA: TGTGCCAGTTCGTACGGGGTTGAGCAGTTCTTC; CDR3 protein: CASSYGVEQFF
CDR3 length: 11; V gene: TRBV5-4; D gene: NA; clone size: few; J gene: TRBJ2-1; CDR3 DNA: TGTGCCAGCACCTCGGGGGATGAGCAGTTCTTC; CDR3 protein: CASTSGDEQFF
CDR3 length: 15; V gene: TRBV12-3/TRBV12-4; D gene: NA; clone size: few; J gene: TRBJ2-7; CDR3 DNA: TGTGCCAGCAGGCCAGGGGGCGGGGGGCTTTACGAGCAGTACTTC; CDR3 protein: CASRPGGGGLYEQYF
CDR3 length: 15; V gene: TRBV20-1; D gene: NA; clone size: many; J gene: TRBJ2-7; CDR3 DNA: TGCAGTGTTAACATGGAGTCTCGGGGTGCCTACGAGCAGTACTTC; CDR3 protein: CSVNMESRGAYEQYF
CDR3 length: 12; V gene: TRBV20-1; D gene: NA; clone size: few; J gene: TRBJ2-7; CDR3 DNA: TGCAGTGCTAGTCCCGGGAACTACGAGCAGTACTTC; CDR3 protein: CSASPGNYEQYF
CDR3 length: 13; V gene: TRBV20-1; D gene: NA; clone size: NA; J gene: TRBJ1-2; CDR3 DNA: TGCAGTGCCACCCCCCCCGGAGGACGTGGCTACACCTTC; CDR3 protein: CSATPPGGRGYTF
CDR3 length: 13; V gene: TRBV28; D gene: NA; clone size: many; J gene: TRBJ1-5; CDR3 DNA: TGTGCCAGTATGGGGCGGCTTAATCAGCCCCAGCATTTT; CDR3 protein: CASMGRLNQPQHF
CDR3 length: 16; V gene: TRBV7-2; D gene: NA; clone size: many; J gene: TRBJ2-3; CDR3 DNA: TGTGCCAGCAGCTTACGAATCCCCGCTAGCACAGATACGCAGTATTTT; CDR3 protein: CASSLRIPASTDTQYF
CDR3 length: 17; V gene: TRBV5-1; D gene: NA; clone size: NA; J gene: TRBJ2-2; CDR3 DNA: TGCGCCAGCAGCTTCTCCTCCGACGGGGGCCGGACCGGGGAGCTGTTTTTT; CDR3 protein: CASSFSSDGGRTGELFF
CDR3 length: 15; V gene: TRBV12-3/TRBV12-4; D gene: TRBD1; clone size: NA; J gene: TRBJ1-1; CDR3 DNA: TGTGCCAGCAGTGACTGGGACAGGGGGAACACTGAAGCTTTCTTT; CDR3 protein: CASSDWDRGNTEAFF
CDR3 length: 15; V gene: TRBV10-3; D gene: TRBD1; clone size: many; J gene: TRBJ2-1; CDR3 DNA: TGTGCCATCAGGGACAGGGAGGTTTCCTACAATGAGCAGTTCTTC; CDR3 protein: CAIRDREVSYNEQFF
CDR3 length: 17; V gene: TRBV7-9; D gene: TRBD2; clone size: many; J gene: TRBJ2-1; CDR3 DNA: TGTGCCAGCAGCTTGTTCTTGACTAGCGGGACAAGGAATGAGCAGTTCTTC; CDR3 protein: CASSLFLTSGTRNEQFF
CDR3 length: 18; V gene: TRBV6-2/TRBV6-3; D gene: NA; clone size: many; J gene: TRBJ2-4; CDR3 DNA: TGTGCCAGCAGTTACTCATCGGCAGGGGCCGTAGCCAAAAACATTCAGTACTTC; CDR3 protein: CASSYSSAGAVAKNIQYF
CDR3 length: 15; V gene: TRBV20-1; D gene: NA; clone size: few; J gene: TRBJ2-4; CDR3 DNA: TGCAGTGCTAGAGTGGGCACCGGACCTGGGTTAGTCGAGTACTTC; CDR3 protein: CSARVGTGPGLVEYF
CDR3 length: 16; V gene: TRBV28; D gene: NA; clone size: NA; J gene: TRBJ1-3; CDR3 DNA: TGTGCCAGCAGTTTAGTGCCCGACAGCTCTGGAAACACCATATATTTT; CDR3 protein: CASSLVPDSSGNTIYF
CDR3 length: 13; V gene: TRBV6-5; D gene: NA; clone size: many; J gene: TRBJ1-1; CDR3 DNA: TGTGCCAGCAAAACCCTAGGGAACACTGAAGCTTTCTTT; CDR3 protein: CASKTLGNTEAFF